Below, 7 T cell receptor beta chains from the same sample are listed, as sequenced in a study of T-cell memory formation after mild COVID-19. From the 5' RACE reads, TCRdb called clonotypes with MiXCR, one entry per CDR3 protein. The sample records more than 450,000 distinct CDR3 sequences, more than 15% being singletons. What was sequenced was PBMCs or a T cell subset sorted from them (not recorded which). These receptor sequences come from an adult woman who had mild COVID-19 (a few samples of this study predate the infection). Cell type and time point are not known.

The CDR3 here is CASSLGSYNNEQFF. The CDR3 bases are TGTGCCAGCAGCTTAGGGAGCTACAACAATGAGCAGTTCTTC. This rearrangement joins TRBV7-2 to TRBJ2-1; no firm D call. The CDR3 is 14 residues long. V shed 1 base and J shed 5 bases, with 9 bases lying between them. Germline CDR1 is SGHTA and CDR2 is FQGNSA.

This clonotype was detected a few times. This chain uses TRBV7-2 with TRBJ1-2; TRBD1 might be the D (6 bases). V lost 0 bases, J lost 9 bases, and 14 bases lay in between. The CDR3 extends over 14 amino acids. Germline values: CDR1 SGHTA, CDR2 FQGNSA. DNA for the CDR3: TGTGCCAGCAGCTTAGCGTCCACAGGGCCTCGCTACACCTTC. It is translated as CASSLASTGPRYTF.

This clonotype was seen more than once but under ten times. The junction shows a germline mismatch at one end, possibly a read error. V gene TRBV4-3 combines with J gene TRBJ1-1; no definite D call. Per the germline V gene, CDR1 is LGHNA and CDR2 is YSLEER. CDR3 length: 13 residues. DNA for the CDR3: TGCGCCAGCAGCCCCAGACAAACCTCACCGAAGTATTTT. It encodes CASSPRQTSPKYF.

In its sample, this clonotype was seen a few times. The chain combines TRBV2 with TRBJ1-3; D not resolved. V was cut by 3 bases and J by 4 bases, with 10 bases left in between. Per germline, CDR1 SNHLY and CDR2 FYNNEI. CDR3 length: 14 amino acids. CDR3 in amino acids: CASSEYRRGNTIYF. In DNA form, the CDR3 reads TGTGCCAGCAGTGAGTACCGAAGGGGAAACACCATATATTTT.

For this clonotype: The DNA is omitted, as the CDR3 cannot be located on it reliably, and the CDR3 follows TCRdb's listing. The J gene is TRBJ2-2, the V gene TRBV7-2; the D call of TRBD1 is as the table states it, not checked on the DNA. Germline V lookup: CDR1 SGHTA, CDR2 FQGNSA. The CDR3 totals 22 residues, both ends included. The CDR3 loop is CASSHRCNNVTGSPFGEGSCFF.

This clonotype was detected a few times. CDR3 residues: CASSAATGFYEQYF. Written as DNA, the CDR3 is TGTGCCAGCAGCGCCGCGACAGGGTTCTACGAGCAGTACTTC. The chain recombines TRBV9 with TRBJ2-7; TRBD1 agrees at 7 bases. CDR3 length equals 14 residues. CDR1 is SGDLS, CDR2 YYNGEE, per germline. The trim removed 3 bases at V and 3 bases at J, leaving 6 bases unmatched.

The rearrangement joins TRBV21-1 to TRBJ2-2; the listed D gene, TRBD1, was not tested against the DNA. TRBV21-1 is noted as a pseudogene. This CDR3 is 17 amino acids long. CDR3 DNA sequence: TGTGCCAGCAGCAAAGGGACAGGGGATTTGAACACCGGGGAGCTGTTTTTT. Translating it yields CASSKGTGDLNTGELFF.